This TCR beta chain was captured by sequencing in a study of blood T cells in healthy people across ages (dated by TCRdb to 2015 to 2017). With regard to the full study: In model experiments, template switching captured about one uniquely barcoded TCR beta cDNA molecule for every two T cells. Age-related changes in TCR beta repertoire diversity were measured in the study by deep sequencing normalized with unique cDNA molecular identifiers. Four age groups were formed from the donors: young (average roughly 15 years), middle-aged (more than 35), aged (roughly 59) and long-lived (about 75). To avoid experimental bias, donors of different ages were randomly spread across the sequencing lanes. The study analyzed two additional independent replicas of 1 million unique cDNA reads from the same blood draw for two donors, one aged 18 to 29 and one aged 80 or older.

Taken from the germline V gene, the CDR1 and CDR2 loops are LGHNT and FRNRAP. From the cysteine through the phenylalanine, the CDR3 covers 12 amino acids. Here the CDR3 DNA is all that survives: 36 bases in frame from base 1. V is reduced by 1 base and J by 4 bases, leaving a spacing of 3 bases between them. The paper as a whole reports these results and caveats: Conclusive comparison of naive and antigen-experienced compartments was prevented by the profiling of bulk unsorted PBMCs. Observed TCR beta diversity per million T cells fell roughly linearly with age, and a significant reduction was already apparent by age about 36. Estimates of total diversity from one million sequenced T cells were regarded as lower bounds and underestimates. Donor CMV infection status was unknown, potentially confounding age-related changes in expanded clonotypes. Compared with the aged group, more naive CD4+ T cells, fewer expanded clones and increased TCR diversity were shown by the long-lived group, suggesting age selection. There was a strong correlation between observed TCR beta diversity and the percentage of naive T cells measured by flow cytometry.

Libraries were constructed by 5' RACE. The instrument given in TCRdb is Illumina HiSeq 2500. A second PCR of about 7 to 12 cycles was run with a J-beta primer mix and a sample-barcoded 5' primer. Each TCR beta cDNA molecule received a unique molecular identifier from a template-switch 5' adaptor carrying 12 random nucleotides. Each sample yielded at least 2.5 million CDR3-containing paired-end reads. First-strand cDNA was synthesized from all RNA with the Mint cDNA synthesis kit, primed by a TRBC-specific oligonucleotide. All cDNA was treated with uracil-DNA glycosylase and then went through a first 18-cycle PCR with the universal primers M1SS and BC2_uni_R. The paper's processing steps were these. Normalization of each sample was performed by random selection of 1 million high-quality reads, each carrying a distinct molecular identifier. Instead of being binned into consensus sequences, reads that shared molecular identifiers were thrown out. MiTCR, run with a Q25 quality threshold and the strictest error-elimination algorithm, handled CDR3 identification, clonotype clustering and error correction. Lower-bound total TCR beta diversity was estimated with a nonparametric unseen species model using Euler transformation. Using fastp at Q25 and MiXCR, TCRdb reprocessed the public reads and kept productive beta chains. Duplicate CDR3 protein sequences are folded into a single record with the most common DNA and genes. The V and J calls shown here were made by TCRdb, not taken from the authors' results. The sample profile shows approximately 1.5 million distinct CDR3 sequences; around 36% of them were found once. The ten largest clones capture around 10% of the sample.

Donors were 30 to 45 systemically healthy Caucasian individuals from Russia aged roughly 6 to 100 years. Approximately 10 milliliters of peripheral blood were collected from each donor into EDTA-treated Vacutainer tubes. Ficoll-Paque density-gradient centrifugation was used to isolate PBMCs, with at least 7 million per sample. Trizol reagent was used to extract total RNA from the PBMCs, yielding at least 6 micrograms per sample. The percentages of naive CD45RAhigh/CD27high T cells were determined by flow cytometry on a PBMC aliquot from every donor. In the case of this clonotype: Its recognized antigen is unknown. Base qualities are not provided; no much larger clone lies one nucleotide away.

The TCR comes from a woman in her thirties in good health. The V and J genes are TRBV12-5 and TRBJ2-3, with the D gene uncertain. The specimen was blood. For the CDR3, the sequence is CASGLGADTQYF. The nucleotide sequence is TGTGCTAGTGGTTTGGGGGCAGATACGCAGTATTTT. With the rest looked up from the reference TRBV12-5 and TRBJ2-3 genes rather than sequenced, the full variable domain is DARVTQTPRHKVTEMGQEVTMRCQPILGHNTVFWYRQTMMQGLELLAYFRNRAPLDDSGMPKDRFSAEMPDATLATLKIQPSEPRDSAVYFCASGLGADTQYFGPGTRLTVL.